This T cell receptor beta chain was recorded in a study of CD8 T cells in Susac syndrome. The CDR3 totals 15 residues. Looked up from germline, CDR1 is DFQATT and CDR2 is SNEGSKA (reference sequence). Trimming left V 6 bases short and J 7 bases short, with 25 bases between. RNA in amounts of roughly 0.45 to 1 ug was reverse transcribed with random hexamers. A single record per CDR3 protein comes from TCRdb applying MiXCR to the immunoSEQ multiplex PCR reads. The table records some 160,000 distinct CDR3 sequences, approximately 95% of them present only once. The source of this sequence is a human donor with Susac syndrome. V gene TRBV20-1 combines with J gene TRBJ2-7, with D perhaps matching TRBD1 or TRBD2 (5 bases each). Sequencing was done on a sample of CD4+ T cells from PBMCs. CDR3 residues: CSARRGGPVLGEQYF. CDR3 in DNA: TGCAGTGCCCGCCGGGGCGGCCCGGTGTTAGGGGAGCAGTACTTC.